The clone carrying this TCR beta chain appeared a single time. Its antigen remains unknown. This sample is drawn from a study of identical twins. Regarding the study as a whole: An excess of low generation probability was shown by twin-shared out-of-frame alpha sequences.

The cDNA had a unique molecular identifier and a template-switch universal primer site. In TCRdb, the 5' RACE reads were re-called with MiXCR into one record per CDR3 protein. The sample lists 350,000 to 450,000 distinct CDR3 sequences, about 18% occurring once. The length of the CDR3 is 14 residues. Trimming removed 4 bases from V and 10 bases from J, with 14 bases in between. Sequencing used naive T cells sorted from blood. The receptor's source is a man aged 50-59 years in good health. The chain carries TRBV12-3 or TRBV12-4 and TRBJ1-6; D may be TRBD1 (6 bases). CDR3 sequence: CASSYGGLRSPLHF. CDR3 bases: TGTGCCAGCAGTTACGGGGGGCTTCGGTCACCCCTCCACTTT.